The text below deals with one TCR beta chain. The protocol was immunoSEQ multiplex PCR, while the TCRdb copy is restricted to in-frame clones and leaves out a portion. The sample includes about 20,000 clones, 83% of them seen just once. The data are from a study of OX40 agonist ivuxolimab in advanced cancers. The sequence came from an adult with an advanced solid tumor such as melanoma, head and neck, liver or kidney cancer. This material consisted of CD4+ or CD8+ T cells sorted from blood, taken in a trial of the OX40 agonist ivuxolimab.

The CDR3 reads CASSHRAGETQYF. DNA for the CDR3: TGTGCCAGCAGTCACAGAGCGGGAGAGACCCAGTACTTC. The chain combines TRBV6-6 with TRBJ2-5, with TRBD2 as a possible D gene (6 bases). The CDR3 sequence is 13 residues long. CDR1 MNHNY and CDR2 SVGAGI come from the germline V gene (reference sequence). Between the trimmed V and J ends, which lost 5 bases and 4 bases, there was a span of 11 bases.